Sequencing of this T cell receptor beta chain was carried out in a study of blood T cells in healthy people across ages. The second PCR ran roughly 7 to 12 cycles with a sample-barcoded 5' primer and J-beta primers. A single record per CDR3 protein comes from TCRdb applying MiXCR to the 5' RACE reads. The table shows 910,000 or so distinct CDR3 sequences, with 51% occurring only once. Germline values: CDR1 SGHRS, CDR2 YFSETQ. The CDR3 extends over 11 amino acids. As concerns this clonotype: The junction differs from germline at one of its ends, possibly a read error.

The chain employs TRBV5-1 and TRBJ2-1; no firm D call. This clonotype was sampled from a woman between 55 and 75 years old in good health. The specimen was blood. CDR3 loop: CASSLSYEQFF. The DNA of the CDR3 is TGTGCCAGCAGCTTGTCTTATGAGCAGTTCTTC.